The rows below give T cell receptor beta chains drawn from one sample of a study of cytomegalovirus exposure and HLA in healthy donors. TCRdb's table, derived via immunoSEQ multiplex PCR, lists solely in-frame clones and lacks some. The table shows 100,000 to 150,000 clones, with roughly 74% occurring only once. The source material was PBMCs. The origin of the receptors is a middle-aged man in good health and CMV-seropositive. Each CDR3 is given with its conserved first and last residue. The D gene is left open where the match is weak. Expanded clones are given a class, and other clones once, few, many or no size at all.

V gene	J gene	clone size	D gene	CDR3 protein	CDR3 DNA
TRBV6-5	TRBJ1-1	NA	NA	CASSYSTTGGTEAFF	TGTGCCAGCAGTTACTCCACGACAGGTGGGACTGAAGCTTTCTTT
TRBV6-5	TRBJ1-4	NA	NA	CASSDRINEKLFF	TGTGCCAGCAGCGACAGAATTAATGAAAAACTGTTTTTT
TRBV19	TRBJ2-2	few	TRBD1	CASSSLGQGRTGELFF	TGTGCCAGTAGTTCCCTCGGACAGGGGAGGACCGGGGAGCTGTTTTTT
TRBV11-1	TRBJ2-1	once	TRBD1	CASSRDRVGRNEQFF	TGTGCCAGCAGCAGGGACAGGGTGGGTCGCAATGAGCAGTTCTTC
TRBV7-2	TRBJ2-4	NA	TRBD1	CASSQAWTGNSIQYF	TGTGCCAGCAGCCAAGCCTGGACAGGGAATTCCATTCAGTACTTC
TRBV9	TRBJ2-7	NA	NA	CASSARPTREDPYYEQYF	TGTGCCAGCAGCGCCCGCCCGACTAGGGAGGACCCTTACTACGAGCAGTACTTC
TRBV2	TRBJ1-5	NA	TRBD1	CASSGGTVNNQPQHF	TGTGCCAGCAGCGGCGGGACAGTTAATAATCAGCCCCAGCATTTT
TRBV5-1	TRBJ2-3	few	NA	CASRRDIPTDTQYF	TGCGCCAGCAGAAGGGACATACCCACAGATACGCAGTATTTT
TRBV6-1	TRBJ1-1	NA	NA	CASSEAITLLTGSPYEAFF	TGTGCCAGCAGTGAAGCGATAACTTTACTAACGGGGTCCCCTTACGAAGCTTTCTTT
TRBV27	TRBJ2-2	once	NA	CASSFTSSGELFF	TGTGCCAGCAGTTTCACTAGCTCCGGGGAGCTGTTTTTT
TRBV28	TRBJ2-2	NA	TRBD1	CASSRGLGTGELFF	TGTGCCAGCAGTAGGGGGCTTGGCACCGGGGAGCTGTTTTTT
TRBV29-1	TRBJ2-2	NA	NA	CSVAPGTGELFF	TGCAGCGTTGCCCCAGGGACCGGGGAGCTGTTTTTT
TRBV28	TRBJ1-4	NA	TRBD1	CASSSGQGATNEKLFF	TGTGCCAGCAGTTCGGGACAGGGGGCGACTAATGAAAAACTGTTTTTT
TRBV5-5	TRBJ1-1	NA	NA	CASSSRNMNTEAFF	TGTGCCAGCAGCTCCAGAAACATGAACACTGAAGCTTTCTTT
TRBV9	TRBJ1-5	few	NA	CASSHGGDRFNQPQHF	TGTGCCAGCAGCCATGGAGGCGACAGGTTCAATCAGCCCCAGCATTTT
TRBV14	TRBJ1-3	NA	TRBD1	CASSVGTAHSGNTIYF	TGTGCCAGCAGCGTGGGGACAGCTCACTCTGGAAACACCATATATTTT
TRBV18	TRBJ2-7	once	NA	CASSPGPNYEQYF	TGTGCCAGCTCACCGGGCCCAAACTACGAGCAGTACTTC
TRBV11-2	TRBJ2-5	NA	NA	CASSPRLSPGTQYF	TGTGCCAGCAGCCCTCGACTCTCCCCTGGGACCCAGTACTTC
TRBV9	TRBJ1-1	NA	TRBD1	CASTGTGETEAFF	TGTGCCAGCACCGGGACAGGGGAAACTGAAGCTTTCTTT
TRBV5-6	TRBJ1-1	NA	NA	CASSLVTGRTFF	TGTGCCAGCAGCTTGGTCACAGGGAGAACTTTCTTT
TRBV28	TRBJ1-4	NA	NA	CASTTEKLNEEKLFF	TGTGCCAGCACCACAGAGAAACTCAATGAGGAAAAACTGTTTTTT
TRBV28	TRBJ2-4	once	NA	CASSLRQGKNIQYF	TGTGCCAGCAGTTTGAGGCAGGGGAAAAACATTCAGTACTTC
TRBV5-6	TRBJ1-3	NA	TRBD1	CASSRDRGISGNTIYF	TGTGCCAGCAGCCGGGACAGGGGTATCTCTGGAAACACCATATATTTT
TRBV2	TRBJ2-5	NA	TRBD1	CACPGTGEETQYF	TGTGCCTGCCCCGGTACAGGGGAAGAGACCCAGTACTTC
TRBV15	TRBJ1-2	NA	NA	CATSRRAQGPYGYTF	TGTGCCACCAGCAGACGGGCCCAGGGGCCCTATGGCTACACCTTC